The clone carrying this TCR beta chain has just a few counts. What it binds is not known. The V gene end was trimmed by 9 bases and the J gene end by 7 bases; junction bases not matched to a gene: 6. The germline CDR1 and CDR2 sequences are MNHEY and SVGEGT. This CDR3 is built from 13 residues. These data originate in a study of identical twins. Broader study findings: Insertions were fewer in abundant cord blood beta clonotypes, whereas memory repertoires showed none of this pattern. Conclusions were drawn cross-sectionally by statistical analysis, without following the same donors.

cDNA molecules carried unique molecular identifiers, and template switching added a universal primer site. In TCRdb, the 5' RACE reads were re-called with MiXCR into one record per CDR3 protein. Of around 650,000 distinct CDR3 sequences listed, roughly 7.1% were seen once; the top ten hold about 1.6%. This same sample was also taken into another study, of yellow fever vaccine responses in identical twins.

The sequencing input was PBMCs. The rearrangement links TRBV6-2 or TRBV6-3 to TRBJ1-6, with 7 bases lining up with TRBD1. This receptor was taken from a woman aged 18-30 years in good health. CDR3 bases: TGTGCCAGTTGGGGACAGAGAAATTCACCCCTCCACTTT. Protein: CASWGQRNSPLHF.